This T cell receptor beta chain is drawn from a study of T cells in localized non-small cell lung cancer. Points from the study as a whole: Prolonged overall survival went with higher T cell density in the blood.

Sequenced by immunoSEQ multiplex PCR; TCRdb stores in-frame clones only, minus some. Of roughly 1,500 clones in the sample, around a fifth are singletons; the top ten hold around 12%. V lost 5 bases to trimming and J lost 8 bases, with 16 bases between them. Germline V gene lookup returns CDR1 SGHNT and CDR2 YENEEA. This CDR3 spans 15 amino acids. Within the sample, this clone is medium-sized. Its matching antigen is unknown. The TCR comes from a male donor at least 60 years old with stage I lung adenocarcinoma. This sequence joins TRBV11-3 and TRBJ1-6, with TRBD1 as a possible D gene (6 bases). Sequenced here: lung tumor tissue, sampled before any cancer treatment. The CDR3 coding sequence is TGTGCCAGCAGCCCAAGAACAGGGTTTGATTCACCCCTCCACTTT. It yields the protein CASSPRTGFDSPLHF. Full variable domain (remainder filled in from reference TRBV11-3 and TRBJ1-6): EAGVVQSPRYKIIEKKQPVAFWCNPISGHNTLYWYLQNLGQGPELLIRYENEEAVDDSQLPKDRFSAERLKGVDSTLKIQPAELGDSAVYLCASSPRTGFDSPLHFGNGTRLTVT.